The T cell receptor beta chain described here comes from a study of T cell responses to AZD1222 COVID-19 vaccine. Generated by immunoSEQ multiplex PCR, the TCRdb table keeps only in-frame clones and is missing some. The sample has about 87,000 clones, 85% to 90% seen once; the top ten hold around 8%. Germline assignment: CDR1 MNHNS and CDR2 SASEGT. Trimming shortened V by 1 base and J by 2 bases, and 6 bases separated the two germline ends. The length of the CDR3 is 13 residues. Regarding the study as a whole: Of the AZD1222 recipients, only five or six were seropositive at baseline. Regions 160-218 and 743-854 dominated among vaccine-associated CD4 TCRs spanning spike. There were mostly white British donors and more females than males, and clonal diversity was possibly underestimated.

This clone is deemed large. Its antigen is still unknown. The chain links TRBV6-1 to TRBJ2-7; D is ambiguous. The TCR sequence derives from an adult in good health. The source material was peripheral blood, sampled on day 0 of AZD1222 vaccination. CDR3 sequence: CASSEGETYEQYF. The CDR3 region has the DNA TGTGCCAGCAGTGAAGGGGAAACCTACGAGCAGTACTTC.